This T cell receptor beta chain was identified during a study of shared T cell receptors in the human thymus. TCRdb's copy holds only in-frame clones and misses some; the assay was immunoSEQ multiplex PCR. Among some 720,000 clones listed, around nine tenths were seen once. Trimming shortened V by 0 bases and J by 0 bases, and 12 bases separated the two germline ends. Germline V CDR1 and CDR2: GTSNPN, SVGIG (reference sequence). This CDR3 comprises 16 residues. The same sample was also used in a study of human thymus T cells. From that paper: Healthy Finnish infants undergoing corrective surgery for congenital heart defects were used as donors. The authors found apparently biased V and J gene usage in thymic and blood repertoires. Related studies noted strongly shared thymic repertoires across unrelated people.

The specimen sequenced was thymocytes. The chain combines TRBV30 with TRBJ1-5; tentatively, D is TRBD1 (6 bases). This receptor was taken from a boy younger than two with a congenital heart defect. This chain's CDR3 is CAWSVVDRYSNQPQHF. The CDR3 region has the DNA TGTGCCTGGAGTGTTGTGGACAGATATAGCAATCAGCCCCAGCATTTT.